These 19 T cell receptor beta chains share one sample of origin, sequenced in a study of T cell responses to AZD1222 COVID-19 vaccine. Clones were read by immunoSEQ multiplex PCR, and TCRdb kept only the in-frame ones, dropping some. The sample holds roughly 58,000 clones, about 85% seen once. Sequenced material: peripheral blood, taken on day 0 of MenACWY control vaccination. The receptors shown here come from an adult in good health.

The chain combines TRBV10-2 with TRBJ2-7; D call uncertain. In germline, CDR1 is WSHSY, CDR2 SAAADI. The CDR3 sequence is 13 residues long. V gave up 6 bases and J gave up 7 bases, with 16 bases separating them. The CDR3, as DNA: TGCGCCAGCAGGGGCAGGCAGTCCGGGGAGCAGTACTTC. The encoded protein is CASRGRQSGEQYF.

V gene TRBV7-8 combines with J gene TRBJ2-1; either TRBD1 or TRBD2 may fit D (5 bases each). This CDR3 region has 15 residues. Germline lookup yields CDR1 SGHVS and CDR2 FQNEAQ. Between the trimmed V and J ends, which lost 5 bases and 9 bases, there was a span of 20 bases. CDR3 sequence: CASSRQGRTRGEQFF. Written as DNA, the CDR3 is TGTGCCAGCAGCCGCCAGGGCCGAACTCGGGGTGAGCAGTTCTTC.

This rearrangement joins TRBV5-1 to TRBJ2-1; 9 bases line up with TRBD2. Trimming at V came to 4 bases and at J to 3 bases, leaving 8 bases not matched to a gene. Germline values: CDR1 SGHRS, CDR2 YFSETQ. CDR3 length equals 16 residues. The CDR3 here is CASSPSSGTNYNEQFF. In DNA, the CDR3 is TGCGCCAGCAGCCCCTCTAGCGGGACCAACTACAATGAGCAGTTCTTC.

This sequence joins TRBV28 and TRBJ1-2; 8 bases line up with TRBD1. The CDR3 totals 17 residues. Trimming took 8 bases from V and 6 from J; bases not matched to a gene: 20. Looked up from germline, CDR1 is MDHEN and CDR2 is SYDVKM. DNA for the CDR3: TGTGCCAGCTCCCCCGGGCAGGGGGCCCAGTCAGTGCATGGCTACACCTTC. It specifies CASSPGQGAQSVHGYTF.

The V and J genes are TRBV11-2 and TRBJ2-7; 10 nucleotides agree with TRBD2. The CDR3 length is 16 residues. V lost 6 bases, J lost 0 bases, and 8 bases stayed unmatched. CDR1 and CDR2 from the germline V gene are SGHAT and FQNNGV. Here the CDR3 DNA reads TGTGCCAGCAGACAATTAGCGGGAGGCCCCTCCTACGAGCAGTACTTC. The encoded protein is CASRQLAGGPSYEQYF.

V is TRBV3-1 (or the pseudogene TRBV3-2) and J is TRBJ2-2; D not resolved. Germline V gives CDR1 LGHDT, CDR2 YNNKEL (reference sequence). V lost 4 bases and J 0 bases, leaving 3 bases between the germline ends. This CDR3 spans 13 amino acids. CDR3 in DNA: TGTGCCAGCAGCCGATCGAACACCGGGGAGCTGTTTTTT. This gives the protein CASSRSNTGELFF.

This rearrangement joins TRBV11-3 to TRBJ1-5; weak D call: TRBD1 (6 bases). Germline assignment: CDR1 SGHNT and CDR2 YENEEA. CDR3 length: 17 amino acids. V was shortened by 4 bases and J by 7 bases, with 23 bases between the two germline ends. In DNA, the CDR3 is TGTGCCAGCAGCTGCGGATCATGGGACACCCACTTCCAGCCCCAGCATTTT. As protein: CASSCGSWDTHFQPQHF.

For the CDR3, the DNA is TGTGCCAGTAAGGGGGTCGGGTCGAATCAGCCCCAGCATTTT. It yields the protein CASKGVGSNQPQHF. The V call is TRBV19, the J call TRBJ1-5; D is perhaps TRBD1 (6 bases). V gave up 7 bases and J gave up 4 bases, with 14 bases separating them. The V gene's germline CDR1 is LNHDA and CDR2 SQIVND (reference sequence). The CDR3 sequence is 14 residues long.

The chain uses TRBV28 and TRBJ2-4; D might be TRBD1 (6 bases). This CDR3 is built from 15 residues. Germline V gene data show CDR1 as MDHEN and CDR2 as SYDVKM. Trimming took off 4 bases at V and 6 bases at J, with 16 bases between the two ends. The CDR3: CASSSAGGMGNIQYF. For the CDR3, the DNA is TGTGCCAGCAGTTCCGCTGGGGGCATGGGAAACATTCAGTACTTC.

The chain uses TRBV7-3 and TRBJ2-7, with a tentative D call TRBD1 (6 bases). Germline V gene data show CDR1 as SGHTA and CDR2 as FQGTGA. The CDR3 consists of 13 residues. V lost 5 bases and J lost 11, with 19 bases in between. The CDR3 DNA is TGTGCCAGCAGCGACGACGCCGGGACACCAAAGTACTTC. Protein product: CASSDDAGTPKYF.

V and J are TRBV28 and TRBJ2-2; 7 bases line up with TRBD2. The CDR3 totals 17 residues. Looked up from germline, CDR1 is MDHEN and CDR2 is SYDVKM. V was pared by 10 bases and J by 1 base, with 15 bases of the junction left unmatched. CDR3 nucleotides: TGTGCCACCCTCAAGCGGGGCTTCTCGGGGAACACCGGGGAGCTGTTTTTT. Its protein product is CATLKRGFSGNTGELFF.

CDR3 sequence reads: CASSPPGSRDSREQYF. In DNA form, the CDR3 reads TGTGCCAGCTCACCACCGGGGTCCCGGGACAGCCGAGAGCAGTACTTC. The chain uses TRBV18 and TRBJ2-7; 7 bases are a match to TRBD1. The CDR3 contains 16 residues. Germline V gives CDR1 KGHSH, CDR2 LQKENI. V was clipped by 0 bases and J by 7 bases; unmatched bases: 12. Variable domain in full (rest from reference TRBV18 and TRBJ2-7): NAGVMQNPRHLVRRRGQEARLRCSPMKGHSHVYWYRQLPEEGLKFMVYLQKENIIDESGMPKERFSAEFPKEGPSILRIQQVVRGDSAAYFCASSPPGSRDSREQYFGPGTRLTVT.

The chain is built from TRBV18 and TRBJ2-7, with TRBD2 identical over 14 bases. The ends lost 2 bases at V and 5 bases at J; junction bases unmatched: 2. Per the germline V gene, CDR1 is KGHSH and CDR2 is LQKENI. The CDR3 has 15 residues. The CDR3 loop reads CASSPRLAGGHEQYF. In nucleotides, the CDR3 is TGTGCCAGCTCACCAAGACTAGCGGGAGGGCACGAGCAGTACTTC.

The CDR3 DNA follows: TGTGCCACCAAAGATCGTCGGGTATGGTATGGCTACACCTTC. It yields the protein CATKDRRVWYGYTF. This chain connects TRBV24-1 to TRBJ1-2; D unclear. The germline V and J ends were trimmed by 8 bases and 5 bases, with 17 bases remaining between them. Germline V lookup: CDR1 KGHDR, CDR2 SFDVKD. CDR3 length equals 14 residues.

This chain connects TRBV19 to TRBJ1-1, with D maybe TRBD1 (5 bases). Trimming shortened V by 2 bases and J by 0 bases, and 7 bases separated the two germline ends. The CDR3 covers 14 residues. CDR1 LNHDA and CDR2 SQIVND come from the germline V gene (reference sequence). CDR3 bases: TGTGCCAGTAGTATACAGGGAATGAACACTGAAGCTTTCTTT. Amino acids: CASSIQGMNTEAFF.

The gene calls are TRBV19 and TRBJ2-7; D uncertain. Trimming cost V 5 bases and J 1 base, with 12 bases left between them. The CDR3 consists of 14 residues. Germline lookup yields CDR1 LNHDA and CDR2 SQIVND (reference sequence). The CDR3 region is CASSPRLFSYEQYF. CDR3 in DNA: TGTGCCAGTAGTCCGCGTTTATTTTCCTACGAGCAGTACTTC.

J is TRBJ2-7 and V is TRBV5-4; TRBD2 aligns across 14 bases. Germline V gives CDR1 SGHNT, CDR2 YYREEE (reference sequence). The CDR3 is 16 residues long. V shed 1 base, J shed 8 bases, and the junction held 8 bases outside the gene matches. The CDR3 reads CASSLSSGTSGSKQYF. CDR3 bases: TGTGCCAGCAGCTTGTCCTCCGGGACTAGCGGGAGTAAGCAGTACTTC.

V and J are TRBV19 and TRBJ2-7, with D tentatively TRBD1 (5 bases). Germline V CDR1 and CDR2: LNHDA, SQIVND (reference sequence). Between the trimmed V and J ends, which lost 1 base and 5 bases, there was a span of 9 bases. This CDR3 region has 13 residues. CDR3 sequence: CASSIVVGDEQYF. DNA of the CDR3: TGTGCCAGTAGTATAGTGGTAGGGGACGAGCAGTACTTC.

The chain has TRBV25-1 and TRBJ2-7; TRBD1 aligns across 7 bases. The CDR3 is 16 residues long. Germline V lookup: CDR1 MGHDK, CDR2 SYGVNS. Trimming cost V 5 bases and J 3 bases; bases outside gene matches: 13. CDR3 DNA sequence: TGTGCCAGCAGTTCTCCCGGACAGGCTAGCTTCTACGAGCAGTACTTC. It codes for CASSSPGQASFYEQYF.